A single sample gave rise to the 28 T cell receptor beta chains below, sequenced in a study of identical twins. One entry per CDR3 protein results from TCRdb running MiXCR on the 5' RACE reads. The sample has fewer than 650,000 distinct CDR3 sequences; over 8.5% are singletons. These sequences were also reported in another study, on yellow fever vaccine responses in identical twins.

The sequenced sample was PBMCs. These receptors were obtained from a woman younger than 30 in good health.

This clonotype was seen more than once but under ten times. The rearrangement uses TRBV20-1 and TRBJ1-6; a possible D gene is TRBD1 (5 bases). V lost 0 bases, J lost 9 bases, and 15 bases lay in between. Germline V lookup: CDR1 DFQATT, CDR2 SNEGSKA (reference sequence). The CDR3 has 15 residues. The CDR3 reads CSAREGTTFGSPLHF. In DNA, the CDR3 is TGCAGTGCTAGAGAGGGGACTACCTTCGGTTCACCCCTCCACTTT.

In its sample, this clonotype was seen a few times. CDR3 DNA: TGCAGCGTTGAGATCACGGGACAGGGGGACGAGCAGTACTTC. Its protein product is CSVEITGQGDEQYF. This chain joins TRBV29-1 and TRBJ2-7; 11 nucleotides agree with TRBD1. Germline-derived CDR1 and CDR2 are SQVTM and ANQGSEA. The CDR3 covers 14 residues. V shed 3 bases, J shed 5 bases, and the junction held 6 bases outside the gene matches.

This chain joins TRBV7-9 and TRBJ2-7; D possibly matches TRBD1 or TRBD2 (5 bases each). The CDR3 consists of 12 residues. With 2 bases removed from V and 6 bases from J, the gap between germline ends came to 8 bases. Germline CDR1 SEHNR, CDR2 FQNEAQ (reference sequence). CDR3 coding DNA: TGTGCCAGCAGCTTAAGGGACGTCGAGCAGTACTTC. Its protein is CASSLRDVEQYF.

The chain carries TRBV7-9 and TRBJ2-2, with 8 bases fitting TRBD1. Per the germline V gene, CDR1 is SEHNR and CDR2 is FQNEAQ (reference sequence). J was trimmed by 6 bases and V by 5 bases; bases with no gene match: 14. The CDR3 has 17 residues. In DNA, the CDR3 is TGTGCCAGCAGCAGGTCGACAGGGGAGTCCTCTCCCGGGGAGCTGTTTTTT. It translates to CASSRSTGESSPGELFF.

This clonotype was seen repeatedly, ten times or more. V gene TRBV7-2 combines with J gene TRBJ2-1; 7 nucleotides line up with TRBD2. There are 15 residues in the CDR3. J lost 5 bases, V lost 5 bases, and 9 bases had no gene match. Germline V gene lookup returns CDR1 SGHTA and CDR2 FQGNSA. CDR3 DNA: TGTGCCAGCAGCGCCTCTAGCGGAGGGCACAATGAGCAGTTCTTC. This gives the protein CASSASSGGHNEQFF.

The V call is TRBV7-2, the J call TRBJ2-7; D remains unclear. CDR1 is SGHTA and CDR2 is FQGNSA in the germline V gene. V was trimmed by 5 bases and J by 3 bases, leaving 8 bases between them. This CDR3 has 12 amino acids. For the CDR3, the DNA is TGTGCCAGCAGCCCCAGTCGCTACGAGCAGTACTTC. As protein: CASSPSRYEQYF.

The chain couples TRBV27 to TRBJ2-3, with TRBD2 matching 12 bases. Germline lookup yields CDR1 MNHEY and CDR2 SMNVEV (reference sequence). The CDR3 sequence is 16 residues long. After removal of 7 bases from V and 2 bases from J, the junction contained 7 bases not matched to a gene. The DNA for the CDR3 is TGTGCCAGCAACGAAGGACTAGCGGGATACACAGATACGCAGTATTTT. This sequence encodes CASNEGLAGYTDTQYF.

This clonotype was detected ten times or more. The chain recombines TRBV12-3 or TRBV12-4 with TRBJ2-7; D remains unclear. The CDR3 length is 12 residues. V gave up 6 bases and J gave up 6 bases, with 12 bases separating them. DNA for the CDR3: TGTGCCAGCAGCCGAGACGGCAGCGAGCAGTACTTC. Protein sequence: CASSRDGSEQYF.

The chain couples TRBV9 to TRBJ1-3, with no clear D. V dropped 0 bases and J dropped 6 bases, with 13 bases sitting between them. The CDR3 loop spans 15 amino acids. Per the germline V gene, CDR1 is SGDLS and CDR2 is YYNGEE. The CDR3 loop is CASSVDEALANTIYF. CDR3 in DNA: TGTGCCAGCAGCGTAGATGAGGCCCTTGCAAACACCATATATTTT.

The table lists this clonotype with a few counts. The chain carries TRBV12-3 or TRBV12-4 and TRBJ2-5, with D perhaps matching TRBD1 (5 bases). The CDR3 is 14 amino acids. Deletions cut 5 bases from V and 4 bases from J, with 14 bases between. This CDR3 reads CASSPSRVPETQYF. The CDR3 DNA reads TGTGCCAGCAGTCCGTCCAGGGTCCCAGAGACCCAGTACTTC.

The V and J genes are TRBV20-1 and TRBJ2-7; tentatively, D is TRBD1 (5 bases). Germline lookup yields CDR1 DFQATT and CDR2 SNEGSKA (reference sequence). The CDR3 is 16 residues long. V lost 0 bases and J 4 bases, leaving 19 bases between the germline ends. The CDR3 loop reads CSARDPGALPYYEQYF. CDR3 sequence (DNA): TGCAGTGCTAGAGATCCTGGGGCTCTGCCATATTACGAGCAGTACTTC.

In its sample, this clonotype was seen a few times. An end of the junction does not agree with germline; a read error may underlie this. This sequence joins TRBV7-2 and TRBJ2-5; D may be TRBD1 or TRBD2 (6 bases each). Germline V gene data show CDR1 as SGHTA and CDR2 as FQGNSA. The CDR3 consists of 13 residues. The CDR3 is CASSLTAGAGPDF. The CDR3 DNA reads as TGTGCCAGCAGCTTGACCGCAGGGGCGGGGCCGGACTTC.

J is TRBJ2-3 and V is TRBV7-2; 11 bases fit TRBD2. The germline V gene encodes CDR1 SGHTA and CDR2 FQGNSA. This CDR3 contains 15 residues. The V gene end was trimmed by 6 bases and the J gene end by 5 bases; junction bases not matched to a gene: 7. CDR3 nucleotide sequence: TGTGCCAGCAGACGTAGCGGGGGGGCTGTAGATACGCAGTATTTT. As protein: CASRRSGGAVDTQYF.

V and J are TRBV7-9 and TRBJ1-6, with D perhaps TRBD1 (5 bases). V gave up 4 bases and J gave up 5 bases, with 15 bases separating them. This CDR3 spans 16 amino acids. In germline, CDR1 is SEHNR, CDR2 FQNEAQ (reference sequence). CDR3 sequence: CASSSSGALDNSPLHF. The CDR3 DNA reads TGTGCCAGCAGCTCGAGCGGGGCTTTGGATAATTCACCCCTCCACTTT.

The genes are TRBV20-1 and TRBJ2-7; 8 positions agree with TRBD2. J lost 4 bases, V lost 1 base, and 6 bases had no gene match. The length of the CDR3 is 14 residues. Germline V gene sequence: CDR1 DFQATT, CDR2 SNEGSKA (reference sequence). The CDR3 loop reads CSARVFTSGYEQYF. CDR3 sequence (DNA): TGCAGTGCTAGAGTATTCACTAGCGGTTACGAGCAGTACTTC.

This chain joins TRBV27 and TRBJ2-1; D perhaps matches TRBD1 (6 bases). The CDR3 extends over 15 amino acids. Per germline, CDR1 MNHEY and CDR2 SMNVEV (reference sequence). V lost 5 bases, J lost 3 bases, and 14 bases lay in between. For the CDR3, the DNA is TGTGCCAGCAGTCTCGGGACAACGAACTACAATGAGCAGTTCTTC. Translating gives CASSLGTTNYNEQFF.

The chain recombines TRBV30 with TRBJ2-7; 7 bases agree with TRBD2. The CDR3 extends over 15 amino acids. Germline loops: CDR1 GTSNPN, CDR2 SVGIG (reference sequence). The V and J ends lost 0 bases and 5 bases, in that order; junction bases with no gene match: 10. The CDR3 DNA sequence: TGTGCCTGGAGTGTACCGGGCGGGAGTCTCCACGAGCAGTACTTC. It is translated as CAWSVPGGSLHEQYF.

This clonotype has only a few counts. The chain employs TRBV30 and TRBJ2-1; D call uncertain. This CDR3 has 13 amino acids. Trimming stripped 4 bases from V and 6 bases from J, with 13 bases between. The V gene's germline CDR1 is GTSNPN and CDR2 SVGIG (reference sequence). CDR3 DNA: TGTGCCTGGATCCAGGTTCTTACCAATGAGCAGTTCTTC. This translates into CAWIQVLTNEQFF.

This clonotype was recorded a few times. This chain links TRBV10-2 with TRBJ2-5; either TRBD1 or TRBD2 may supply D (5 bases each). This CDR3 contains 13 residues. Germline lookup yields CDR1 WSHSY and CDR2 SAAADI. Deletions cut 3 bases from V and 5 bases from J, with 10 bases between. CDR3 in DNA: TGCGCCAGCAGTGACGGGGCCTGGGAGACCCAGTACTTC. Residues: CASSDGAWETQYF.

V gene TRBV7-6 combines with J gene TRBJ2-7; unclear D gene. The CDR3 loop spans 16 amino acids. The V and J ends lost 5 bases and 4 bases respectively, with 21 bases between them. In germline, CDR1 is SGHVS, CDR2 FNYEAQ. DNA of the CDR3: TGTGCCAGCAGCCCCCTGCAAGGAAGGGTCTCTTACGAGCAGTACTTC. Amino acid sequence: CASSPLQGRVSYEQYF.

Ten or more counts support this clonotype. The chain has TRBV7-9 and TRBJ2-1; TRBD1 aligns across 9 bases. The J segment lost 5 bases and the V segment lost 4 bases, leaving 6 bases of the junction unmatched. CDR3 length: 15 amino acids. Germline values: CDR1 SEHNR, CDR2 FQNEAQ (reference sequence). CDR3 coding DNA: TGTGCCAGCAGCTGGGGGGACAGGGTGAACAATGAGCAGTTCTTC. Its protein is CASSWGDRVNNEQFF. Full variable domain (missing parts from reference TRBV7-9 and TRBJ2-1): DTGVSQNPRHKITKRGQNVTFRCDPISEHNRLYWYRQTLGQGPEFLTYFQNEAQLEKSRLLSDRFSAERPKGSFSTLEIQRTEQGDSAMYLCASSWGDRVNNEQFFGPGTRLTVL.

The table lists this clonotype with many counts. CDR3 amino acids: CASSLVTGKNTEAFF. CDR3 coding DNA: TGTGCCAGCAGCTTGGTTACAGGAAAGAACACTGAAGCTTTCTTT. V gene TRBV7-2 combines with J gene TRBJ1-1; maybe TRBD1 (5 bases). Germline CDR1 is SGHTA and CDR2 is FQGNSA. This CDR3 spans 15 amino acids. The ends were cut back, 3 bases at V and 1 base at J, with 12 bases in the middle. The full variable domain, in which reference TRBV7-2 and TRBJ1-1 provide the parts outside the CDR3, is GAGVSQSPSNKVTEKGKDVELRCDPISGHTALYWYRQSLGQGLEFLIYFQGNSAPDKSGLPSDRFSAERTGGSVSTLTIQRTQQEDSAVYLCASSLVTGKNTEAFFGQGTRLTVV.

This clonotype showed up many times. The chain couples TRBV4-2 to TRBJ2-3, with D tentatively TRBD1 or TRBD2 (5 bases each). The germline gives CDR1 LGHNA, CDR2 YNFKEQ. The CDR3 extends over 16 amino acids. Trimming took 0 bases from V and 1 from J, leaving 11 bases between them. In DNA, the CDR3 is TGTGCCAGCAGCCAAGATCGGGGCTACCGCACAGATACGCAGTATTTT. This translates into CASSQDRGYRTDTQYF.

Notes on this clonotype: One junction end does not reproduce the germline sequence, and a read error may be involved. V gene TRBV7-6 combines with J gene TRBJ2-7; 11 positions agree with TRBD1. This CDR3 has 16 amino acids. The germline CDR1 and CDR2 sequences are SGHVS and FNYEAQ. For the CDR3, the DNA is TGTGCCAGCAGCCTAGCTTCCGGACAGGGGGCGCGAGAGCAGTACTTC. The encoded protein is CASSLASGQGAREQYF.

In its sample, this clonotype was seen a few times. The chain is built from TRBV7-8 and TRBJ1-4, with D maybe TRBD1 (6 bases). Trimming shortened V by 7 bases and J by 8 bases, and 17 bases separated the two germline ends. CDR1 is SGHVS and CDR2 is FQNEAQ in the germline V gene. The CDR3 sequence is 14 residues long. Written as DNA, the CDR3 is TGTGCCAGCACCAGAAGACAGGTTGGGGAAAAACTGTTTTTT. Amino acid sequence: CASTRRQVGEKLFF. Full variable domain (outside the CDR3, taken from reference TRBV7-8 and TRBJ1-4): GAGVSQSPRYKVAKRGQDVALRCDPISGHVSLFWYQQALGQGPEFLTYFQNEAQLDKSGLPSDRFFAERPEGSVSTLKIQRTQQEDSAVYLCASTRRQVGEKLFFGSGTQLSVL.

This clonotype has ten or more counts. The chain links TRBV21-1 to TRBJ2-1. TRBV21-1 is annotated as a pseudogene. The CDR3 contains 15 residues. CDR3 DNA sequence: TGTGCCAGCAGCAAAGGTACACTCTCCTACAATGAGCAGTTCTTC. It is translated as CASSKGTLSYNEQFF.

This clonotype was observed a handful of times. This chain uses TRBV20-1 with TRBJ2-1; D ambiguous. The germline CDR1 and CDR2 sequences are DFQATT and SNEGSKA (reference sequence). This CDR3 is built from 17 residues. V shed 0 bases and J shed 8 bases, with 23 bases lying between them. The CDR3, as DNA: TGCAGTGCTAGAGACGTATTCTCCCCAATCGCTGGTCATGAGCAGTTCTTC. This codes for CSARDVFSPIAGHEQFF.

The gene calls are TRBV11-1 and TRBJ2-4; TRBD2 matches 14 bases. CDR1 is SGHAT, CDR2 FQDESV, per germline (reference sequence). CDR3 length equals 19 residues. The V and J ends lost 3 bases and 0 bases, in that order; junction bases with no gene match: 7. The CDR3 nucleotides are TGTGCCAGCAGCTTGGGACTAGCGGGAGAGAGGAGAGCCAAAAACATTCAGTACTTC. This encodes CASSLGLAGERRAKNIQYF. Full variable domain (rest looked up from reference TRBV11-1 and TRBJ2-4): EAEVAQSPRYKITEKSQAVAFWCDPISGHATLYWYRQILGQGPELLVQFQDESVVDDSQLPKDRFSAERLKGVDSTLKIQPAELGDSAMYLCASSLGLAGERRAKNIQYFGAGTRLSVL.